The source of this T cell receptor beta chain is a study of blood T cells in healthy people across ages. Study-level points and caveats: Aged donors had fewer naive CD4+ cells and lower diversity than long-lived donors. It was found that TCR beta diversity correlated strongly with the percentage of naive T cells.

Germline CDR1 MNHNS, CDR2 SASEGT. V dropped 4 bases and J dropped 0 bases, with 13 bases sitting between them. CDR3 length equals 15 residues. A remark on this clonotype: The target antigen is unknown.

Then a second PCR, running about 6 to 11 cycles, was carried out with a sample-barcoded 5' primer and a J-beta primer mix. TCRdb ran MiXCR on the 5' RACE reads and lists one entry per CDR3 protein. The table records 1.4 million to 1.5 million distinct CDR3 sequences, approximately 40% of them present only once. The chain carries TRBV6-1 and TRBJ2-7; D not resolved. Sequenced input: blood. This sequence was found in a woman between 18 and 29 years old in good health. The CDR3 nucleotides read TGTGCCAGCAGTGCTAAGCTGCTGTTCTCCTACGAGCAGTACTTC. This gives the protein CASSAKLLFSYEQYF.